The 9 T cell receptor beta chains listed next were all sequenced from one sample in a study of cytomegalovirus exposure and HLA in healthy donors. The PCR contained 60 Vbeta and 13 Jbeta primers. Sequenced by immunoSEQ multiplex PCR; TCRdb stores in-frame clones only, minus some. The data show some 140,000 clones, with roughly 80% seen just once and approximately 2.1% held by the top ten. The sequencing input was PBMCs. Every receptor here comes from a young man in good health and CMV-seronegative.

V and J are TRBV7-2 and TRBJ1-5; D perhaps matches TRBD1 (5 bases). Germline V CDR1 and CDR2: SGHTA, FQGNSA. This CDR3 contains 15 residues. V dropped 2 bases and J dropped 4 bases, with 12 bases sitting between them. The CDR3 DNA sequence: TGTGCCAGCAGCTTAACGGCAGGGTTAAATCAGCCCCAGCATTTT. Protein: CASSLTAGLNQPQHF.

The V and J genes are TRBV28 and TRBJ1-2; 8 nucleotides match TRBD1. With V trimmed by 8 bases and J by 8 bases, 4 bases remained unmatched. CDR3 length: 11 residues. Per germline, CDR1 MDHEN and CDR2 SYDVKM. The CDR3 region is CASQGARGYTF. The CDR3 DNA reads TGTGCCAGCCAGGGGGCGCGAGGCTACACCTTC.

This rearrangement joins TRBV10-3 to TRBJ2-2, with D uncertain. CDR1 is ENHRY and CDR2 is SYGVKD in the germline V gene. There are 13 residues in the CDR3. Trimming removed 6 bases from V and 6 bases from J, with 11 bases in between. This CDR3 reads CAIRASVPGELFF. The CDR3 DNA reads TGTGCCATCAGAGCGTCTGTCCCCGGGGAGCTGTTTTTT.

This clone was seen once. The chain carries TRBV4-3 and TRBJ2-7; the match to TRBD2 covers 8 bases. Germline CDR1 and CDR2: LGHNA and YSLEER. V trimming: 3 bases; J trimming: 6 bases; junction bases outside the gene matches: 10. The CDR3 covers 15 residues. CDR3 DNA: TGCGCCAGCAGCCAGGGCGTAGCGGGAACGGCCGAGCAGTACTTC. Amino acid sequence: CASSQGVAGTAEQYF.

As for this clone: A junction end diverges from the germline sequence, so it may reflect a read error. This rearrangement joins TRBV7-9 to TRBJ2-7; TRBD2 matches 8 bases. Germline CDR1 SEHNR, CDR2 FQNEAQ (reference sequence). The CDR3 spans 16 residues. This CDR3 is CSSRGTSGISSYEQYF. The CDR3 DNA reads as TGTTCCAGCAGGGGAACTAGCGGAATTAGCTCCTACGAGCAGTACTTC.

This chain links TRBV15 with TRBJ1-5; TRBD1 matches 9 bases. Germline values: CDR1 LNHNV, CDR2 YYDKDF (reference sequence). The length of the CDR3 is 18 residues. Germline trimming cut 5 bases from V and 0 bases from J; bases unmatched to any gene: 11. CDR3 loop: CATSGRRTGDHSNQPQHF. The CDR3 coding sequence is TGTGCCACCAGCGGACGCAGGACAGGGGATCATAGCAATCAGCCCCAGCATTTT.

This clone has just one count. The chain joins TRBV9 to TRBJ2-7; 7 bases are shared with TRBD1. The V and J ends lost 4 bases and 1 base, in that order; junction bases with no gene match: 5. CDR1 and CDR2 from the germline V gene are SGDLS and YYNGEE. This CDR3 has 14 amino acids. CDR3 sequence reads: CASSSGTASYEQYF. In DNA form, the CDR3 reads TGTGCCAGCAGCTCCGGGACAGCATCCTACGAGCAGTACTTC.

The chain combines TRBV18 with TRBJ2-1, with D unresolved. Deletions cut 3 bases from V and 7 bases from J, with 7 bases between. The CDR3 is 12 residues long. The V gene's germline CDR1 is KGHSH and CDR2 LQKENI. The CDR3 loop is CASSPERNEQFF. CDR3 DNA sequence: TGTGCCAGCTCACCCGAGAGGAATGAGCAGTTCTTC.

The J gene is TRBJ1-4, the V gene TRBV6-5; possible D gene TRBD1, 6 bases. The CDR3 extends over 15 amino acids. The V and J ends lost 4 bases and 8 bases respectively, with 17 bases between them. Germline loops: CDR1 MNHEY, CDR2 SVGAGI. The CDR3 DNA reads TGTGCCAGCAGTTGGACGGGGGGGGCGGAGGAAAAACTGTTTTTT. Translated, it gives CASSWTGGAEEKLFF.